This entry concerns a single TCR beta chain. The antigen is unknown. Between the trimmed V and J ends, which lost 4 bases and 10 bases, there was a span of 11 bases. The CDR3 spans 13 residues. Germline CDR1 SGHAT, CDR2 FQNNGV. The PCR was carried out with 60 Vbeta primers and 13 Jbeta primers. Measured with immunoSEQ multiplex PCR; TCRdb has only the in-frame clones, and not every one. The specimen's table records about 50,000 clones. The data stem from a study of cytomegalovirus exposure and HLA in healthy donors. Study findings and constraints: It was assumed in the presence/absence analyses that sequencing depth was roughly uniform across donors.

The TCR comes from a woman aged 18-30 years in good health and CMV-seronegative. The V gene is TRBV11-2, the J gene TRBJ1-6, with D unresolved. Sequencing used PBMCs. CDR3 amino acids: CASSSGRESPLHF. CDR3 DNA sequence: TGTGCCAGCAGCTCCGGACGGGAATCACCCCTCCACTTT.